One T cell receptor (beta chain) is described in this entry. Antigen unknown. Trimming cost V 3 bases and J 0 bases; bases outside gene matches: 8. Germline values: CDR1 DFQATT, CDR2 SNEGSKA (reference sequence). CDR3 length equals 15 residues. The entry originates in a study of T cells in Graves' hyperthyroidism and ophthalmopathy. General observations from the study: In the blood, most expanded thyroid clonotypes above 0.001 appeared as well.

Using RNA transcripts as the source, TCR beta CDR3 regions were amplified. Researchers ran a first-round RT-PCR on the TCR CDR3 using the HTBI primer set. One entry per CDR3 protein results from TCRdb running MiXCR on the multiplex PCR reads. The data hold around 240,000 distinct CDR3 sequences, with approximately 14% observed a single time. The PBMCs were sourced from fresh peripheral blood (around 10 ml). This chain uses TRBV20-1 with TRBJ2-7; 7 nucleotides match TRBD2. Material: blood. The clonotype comes from a woman aged 40 to 50 with Graves' hyperthyroidism that later progressed to Graves' ophthalmopathy. Written as DNA, the CDR3 is TGCAGTGCTAGTTTCTCTAGCGGCAGCTCCTACGAGCAGTACTTC. The encoded protein is CSASFSSGSSYEQYF.